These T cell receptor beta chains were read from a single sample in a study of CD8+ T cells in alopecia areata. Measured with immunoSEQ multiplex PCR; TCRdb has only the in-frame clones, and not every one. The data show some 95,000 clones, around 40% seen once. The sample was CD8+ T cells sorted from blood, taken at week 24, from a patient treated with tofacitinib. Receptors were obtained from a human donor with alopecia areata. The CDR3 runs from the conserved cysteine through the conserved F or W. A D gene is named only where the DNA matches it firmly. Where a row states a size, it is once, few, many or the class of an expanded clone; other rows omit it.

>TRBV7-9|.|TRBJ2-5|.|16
TGTGCCAGCAGCCCATCGACCGCCAGGTTTGAAGAGACCCAGTACTTC
CASSPSTARFEETQYF
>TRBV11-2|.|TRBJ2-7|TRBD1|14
TGTGCCAGCAGCCTCGGACAGGGGGGCTACGAGCAGTACTTC
CASSLGQGGYEQYF
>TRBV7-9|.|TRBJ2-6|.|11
TGTGCCAGCAGCTCTGGCGACGTCCTGACTTTC
CASSSGDVLTF
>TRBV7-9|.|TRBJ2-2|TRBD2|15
TGTGCCAGCAGCGCTAGCGGAGGGAACACCGGGGAGCTGTTTTTT
CASSASGGNTGELFF
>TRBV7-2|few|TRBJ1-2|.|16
TGTGCCAGCAGCTTAGACGCCGGTATCTGGGACTATGGCTACACCTTC
CASSLDAGIWDYGYTF
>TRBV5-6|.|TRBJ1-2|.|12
TGTGCCAGCAGCATGAGGACCAACGGCTACACCTTC
CASSMRTNGYTF
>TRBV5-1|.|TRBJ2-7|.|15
TGCGCCAGCAGCTTGACTCCAGGCACCGACTACGAGCAGTACTTC
CASSLTPGTDYEQYF
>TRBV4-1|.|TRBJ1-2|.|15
TGCGCCAGCAGCCAGAACCCACGGGGTTTGGATGGCTACACCTTC
CASSQNPRGLDGYTF
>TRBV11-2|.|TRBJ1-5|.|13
TGTGCCAGCAGCTTGAGCCCGGGGCAGCCCCAGCATTTT
CASSLSPGQPQHF
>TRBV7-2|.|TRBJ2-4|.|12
TGTGCCAGCAGCTACGGGACCCCTGATCAGTACTTC
CASSYGTPDQYF
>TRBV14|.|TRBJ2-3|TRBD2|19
TGTGCCAGCAGCCAAGATAACAGTTGGGCTAGCGGGTACACAGATACGCAGTATTTT
CASSQDNSWASGYTDTQYF
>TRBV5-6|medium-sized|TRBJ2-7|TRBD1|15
TGTGCCAGCAGCCTAAACCCGGGACAGACCTACGAGCAGTACTTC
CASSLNPGQTYEQYF
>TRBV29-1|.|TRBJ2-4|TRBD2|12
TGCAGCGTTATCGGGAGGGTGAACATTCAGTACTTC
CSVIGRVNIQYF
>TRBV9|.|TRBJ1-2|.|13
TGTGCCAGCAGCGTAGCGGCAACCTATGGCTACACCTTC
CASSVAATYGYTF
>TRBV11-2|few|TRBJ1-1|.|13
TGTGCCAGCAGCTCCTTAGTTAACACTGAAGCTTTCTTT
CASSSLVNTEAFF
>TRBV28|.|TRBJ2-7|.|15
TGTGCCAGCAGTCCTCCTCACGGGAGCTCCTACGAGCAGTACTTC
CASSPPHGSSYEQYF
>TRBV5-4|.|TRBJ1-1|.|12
TGTGCCAGCAGCTTGGGGACAGTTGAAGCTTTCTTT
CASSLGTVEAFF